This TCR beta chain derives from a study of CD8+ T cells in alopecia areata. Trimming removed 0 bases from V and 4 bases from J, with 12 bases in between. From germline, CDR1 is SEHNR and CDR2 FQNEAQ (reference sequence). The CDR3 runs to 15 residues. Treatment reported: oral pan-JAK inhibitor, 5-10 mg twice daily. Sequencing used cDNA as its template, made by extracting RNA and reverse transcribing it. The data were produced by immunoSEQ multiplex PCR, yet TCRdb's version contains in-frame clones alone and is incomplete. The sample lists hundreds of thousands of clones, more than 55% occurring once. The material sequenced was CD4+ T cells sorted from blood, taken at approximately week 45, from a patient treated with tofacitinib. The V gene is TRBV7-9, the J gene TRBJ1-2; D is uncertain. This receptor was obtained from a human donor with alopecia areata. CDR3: CASSLAEVRGYGYTF. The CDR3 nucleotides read TGTGCCAGCAGCTTAGCGGAGGTGAGAGGCTATGGCTACACCTTC.